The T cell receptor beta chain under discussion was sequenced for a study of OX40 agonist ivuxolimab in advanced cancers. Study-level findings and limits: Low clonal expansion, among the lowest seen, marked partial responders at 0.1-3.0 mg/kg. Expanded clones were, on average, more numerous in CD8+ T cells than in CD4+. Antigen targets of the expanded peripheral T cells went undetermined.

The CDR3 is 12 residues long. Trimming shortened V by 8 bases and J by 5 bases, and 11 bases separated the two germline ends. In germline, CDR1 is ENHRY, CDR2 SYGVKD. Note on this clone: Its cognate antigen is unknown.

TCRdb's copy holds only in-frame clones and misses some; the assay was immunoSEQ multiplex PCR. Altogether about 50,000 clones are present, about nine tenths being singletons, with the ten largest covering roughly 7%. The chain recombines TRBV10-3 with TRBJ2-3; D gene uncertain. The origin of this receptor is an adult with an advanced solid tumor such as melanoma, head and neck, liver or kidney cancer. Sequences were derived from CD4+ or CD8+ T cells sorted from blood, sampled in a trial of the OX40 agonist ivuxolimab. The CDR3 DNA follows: TGTGCCATCGTGGACGGAAAAGATACGCAGTATTTT. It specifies CAIVDGKDTQYF.